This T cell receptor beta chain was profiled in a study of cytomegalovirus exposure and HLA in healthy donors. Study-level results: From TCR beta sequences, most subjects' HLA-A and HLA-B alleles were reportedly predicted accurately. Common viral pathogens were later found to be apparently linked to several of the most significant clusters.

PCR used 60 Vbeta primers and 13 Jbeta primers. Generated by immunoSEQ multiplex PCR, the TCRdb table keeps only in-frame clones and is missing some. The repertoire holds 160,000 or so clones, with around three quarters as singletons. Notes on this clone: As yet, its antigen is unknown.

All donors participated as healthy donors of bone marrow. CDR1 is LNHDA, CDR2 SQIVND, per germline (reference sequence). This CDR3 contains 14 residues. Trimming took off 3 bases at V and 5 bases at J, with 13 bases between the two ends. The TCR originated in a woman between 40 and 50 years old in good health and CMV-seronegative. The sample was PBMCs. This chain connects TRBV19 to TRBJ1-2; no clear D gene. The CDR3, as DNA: TGTGCCAGTAGTATTCAACCCCGAGGGTATGGCTACACCTTC. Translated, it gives CASSIQPRGYGYTF.